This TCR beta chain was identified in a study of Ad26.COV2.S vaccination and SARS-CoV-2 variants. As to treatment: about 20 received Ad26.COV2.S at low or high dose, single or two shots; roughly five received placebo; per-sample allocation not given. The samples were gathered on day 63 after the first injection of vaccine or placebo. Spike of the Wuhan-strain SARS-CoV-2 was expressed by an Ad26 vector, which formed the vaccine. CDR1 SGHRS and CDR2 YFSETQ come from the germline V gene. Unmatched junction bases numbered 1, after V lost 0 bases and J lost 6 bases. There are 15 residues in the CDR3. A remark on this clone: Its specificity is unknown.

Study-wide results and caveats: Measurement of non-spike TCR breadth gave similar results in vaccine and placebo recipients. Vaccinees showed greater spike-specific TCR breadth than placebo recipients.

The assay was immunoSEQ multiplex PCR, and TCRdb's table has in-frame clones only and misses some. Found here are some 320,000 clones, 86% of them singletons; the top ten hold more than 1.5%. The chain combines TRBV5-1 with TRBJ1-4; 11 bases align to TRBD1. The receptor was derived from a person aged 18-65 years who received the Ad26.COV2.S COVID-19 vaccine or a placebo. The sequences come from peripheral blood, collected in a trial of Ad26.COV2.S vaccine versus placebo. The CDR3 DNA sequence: TGCGCCAGCAGCTTGGGGACAGGGGGCTATGAAAAACTGTTTTTT. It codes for CASSLGTGGYEKLFF.